This T cell receptor beta chain was found in a study of T-cell reconstitution after alpha-beta-depleted transplantation in children. Findings of the study overall: There were reportedly several hundred expanded graft clones from which alpha-beta T cells came about two months after transplant. It was newly produced T cells that mostly accounted for T-cell counts and diversity one year after transplant.

During its preparation, the TCRbeta library received unique molecular identifiers. One entry per CDR3 protein results from TCRdb running MiXCR on the PCR reads. This sample has 400,000 to 550,000 distinct CDR3 sequences, with 10% found just once. Germline CDR1 and CDR2: SEHNR and FQNEAQ (reference sequence). Trimming at V came to 5 bases and at J to 7 bases, leaving 9 bases not matched to a gene. The CDR3 contains 15 residues. Turning to this clonotype: Its antigen is still unknown.

This TCR derives from a child aged 2-15 years with inherited bone marrow failure, due to receive a stem cell transplant. The sequenced sample was PBMCs, obtained before TCRalphabeta/CD19-depleted stem cell transplant. The V call is TRBV7-9, the J call TRBJ1-4; 8 bases agree with TRBD1. The CDR3 spells CASSPETGEIEKLFF. DNA of the CDR3: TGTGCCAGCAGCCCCGAGACAGGGGAGATTGAAAAACTGTTTTTT.